These 17 T cell receptor beta chains came from one sample sequenced in a study of T cell repertoires in cytomegalovirus infection. In TCRdb, the reads were re-called with MiXCR into one record per CDR3 protein. The data show roughly 300,000 distinct CDR3 sequences, 9% to 9.5% seen once. The sequencing input was PBMCs. The receptors come from a human donor in good health (CMV status not recorded). Some clones in this sample may be carry-over from other donors' samples.

The V gene is TRBV7-2, the J gene TRBJ2-1; D not certain. Germline-derived CDR1 and CDR2 are SGHTA and FQGNSA. CDR3 length: 11 residues. The V end lost 4 bases, the J end lost 9 bases, and 7 bases lay between the germline ends. The CDR3 bases are TGTGCCAGCAGCTCATACGGTGAGCAGTTCTTC. This translates into CASSSYGEQFF.

The chain carries TRBV12-5 and TRBJ2-5; the D gene is possibly TRBD1 (6 bases). V was shortened by 0 bases and J by 4 bases, with 6 bases between the two germline ends. CDR1 is LGHNT and CDR2 is FRNRAP in the germline V gene. The CDR3 extends over 13 amino acids. The CDR3 coding sequence is TGTGCTAGTGGTTTGGTCAGGGGAGAGACCCAGTACTTC. Its protein product is CASGLVRGETQYF.

This clonotype was seen a handful of times. This chain uses TRBV7-3 with TRBJ1-1; no definite D call. Trimming took off 4 bases at V and 2 bases at J, with 8 bases between the two ends. Germline CDR1 reads SGHTA; CDR2 reads FQGTGA. CDR3 length: 13 amino acids. The DNA for the CDR3 is TGTGCCAGCAGCTCGGACGTCAACACTGAAGCTTTCTTT. It specifies CASSSDVNTEAFF.

J is TRBJ2-2 and V is TRBV3-1, with 9 bases that match TRBD2. Trimming cost V 4 bases and J 0 bases; bases outside gene matches: 6. CDR1 is LGHDT, CDR2 YNNKEL, per germline (reference sequence). The CDR3 contains 17 residues. The CDR3 nucleotides read TGTGCCAGCAGCCCCTTCCCTAGCGGGACGAACACCGGGGAGCTGTTTTTT. Translated: CASSPFPSGTNTGELFF.

This clonotype turned up a few times. The gene calls are TRBV6-8 and TRBJ2-2, with TRBD2 as a possible D gene (6 bases). Trimming stripped 6 bases from V and 5 bases from J, with 16 bases between. Germline V gives CDR1 MNHGY, CDR2 SAAAGT. This CDR3 region has 15 residues. The CDR3 sequence is CASRFKGGRTGELFF. CDR3 DNA sequence: TGTGCCAGCAGGTTTAAGGGAGGAAGGACCGGGGAGCTGTTTTTT.

This clonotype was counted ten times or more. V is TRBV6-6 and J is TRBJ2-7; the D is unclear. The CDR3 consists of 14 residues. V was trimmed by 6 bases and J by 5 bases, leaving 17 bases between them. Germline V gene lookup returns CDR1 MNHNY and CDR2 SVGAGI (reference sequence). The CDR3 region has the DNA TGTGCCAGCAGCACCAGAAGAGGCGTCAACGAGCAGTACTTC. Translation gives CASSTRRGVNEQYF.

This clonotype showed up just a few times. The chain uses TRBV12-3 or TRBV12-4 and TRBJ1-4; D perhaps matches TRBD1 (5 bases). Trimming cost V 10 bases and J 8 bases, with 20 bases left between them. The CDR3 is 14 amino acids. The CDR3 sequence: CATLSGRGEEKLFF. The CDR3 nucleotides are TGTGCCACCCTAAGCGGGCGGGGGGAAGAAAAACTGTTTTTT.

This sequence joins TRBV20-1 and TRBJ2-7, with 7 bases lining up with TRBD1. V was clipped by 6 bases and J by 1 base; unmatched bases: 12. Germline V gene data show CDR1 as DFQATT and CDR2 as SNEGSKA (reference sequence). This CDR3 is 15 amino acids long. CDR3 in amino acids: CSASPPWDSSYEQYF. DNA of the CDR3: TGCAGTGCCTCCCCCCCCTGGGACAGTTCCTACGAGCAGTACTTC.

V and J are TRBV2 and TRBJ1-5; no reliable D call. Per germline, CDR1 SNHLY and CDR2 FYNNEI. This CDR3 comprises 16 residues. V lost 2 bases, J lost 7 bases, and 18 bases lay in between. This chain's CDR3 is CASSERTFSSGQPQHF. The CDR3, as DNA: TGTGCCAGCAGTGAAAGAACATTTTCCTCGGGCCAGCCCCAGCATTTT.

Many counts were recorded for this clonotype. The rearrangement links TRBV7-2 to TRBJ2-3, with 7 bases aligning to TRBD2. The CDR3 contains 15 residues. J gave up 2 bases and V 7 bases, and 9 bases lay outside the gene matches. CDR1 is SGHTA and CDR2 is FQGNSA in the germline V gene. Written as DNA, the CDR3 is TGTGCCAGCATCCCAGCGGGAAAGGTCACAGATACGCAGTATTTT. Translated, it gives CASIPAGKVTDTQYF.

The chain combines TRBV7-4 with TRBJ1-4; a possible D gene is TRBD1 (6 bases). CDR1 SGHVT and CDR2 SQSDAQ come from the germline V gene. There are 15 residues in the CDR3. The ends were cut back, 5 bases at V and 6 bases at J, with 16 bases in the middle. The CDR3 loop reads CASSPSGTPDEKLFF. CDR3 coding DNA: TGTGCCAGCAGCCCCTCCGGGACACCGGATGAAAAACTGTTTTTT.

This clonotype was picked up many times. The V gene is TRBV7-8, the J gene TRBJ1-2; D not certain. The CDR3 totals 13 residues. Trimming removed 5 bases at V and 8 bases at J, with 15 bases between. Germline CDR1 SGHVS, CDR2 FQNEAQ. CDR3 sequence reads: CASSQDGLEGYTF. The CDR3 coding sequence is TGTGCCAGCAGCCAGGACGGCTTAGAAGGCTACACCTTC.

This clonotype showed up just a few times. The genes are TRBV20-1 and TRBJ2-1, with D possibly being TRBD2 (6 bases). There are 15 residues in the CDR3. V dropped 3 bases and J dropped 7 bases, with 19 bases sitting between them. Germline V gene lookup returns CDR1 DFQATT and CDR2 SNEGSKA (reference sequence). The CDR3 spells CSASFPGLRGNEQFF. In DNA form, the CDR3 reads TGCAGTGCTAGTTTTCCGGGACTCAGAGGGAATGAGCAGTTCTTC.

Notes on this clonotype: A read error may explain this, as a much larger clone is one base away. The rearrangement links TRBV7-2 to TRBJ2-5; 7 nucleotides align to TRBD1. Germline loops: CDR1 SGHTA, CDR2 FQGNSA. The CDR3 covers 14 residues. The CDR3 bases are TGTGCCAACAGCCTCCGGGACAGACAAGAGACCCAGTACTTC. Translated, it gives CANSLRDRQETQYF.

The chain couples TRBV29-1 to TRBJ2-5, with 10 bases lining up with TRBD1. Looked up from germline, CDR1 is SQVTM and CDR2 is ANQGSEA. With 7 bases clipped from V and 4 bases from J, the junction kept 6 bases outside the gene matches. The CDR3 has 13 amino acids. CDR3 nucleotide sequence: TGCAGCGGAGACAGGGGGCGAGGAGAGACCCAGTACTTC. It codes for CSGDRGRGETQYF.

The rearrangement links TRBV11-1 to TRBJ1-6; D might be TRBD1 (6 bases). The CDR3 spans 15 residues. Germline V gene lookup returns CDR1 SGHAT and CDR2 FQDESV (reference sequence). V was clipped by 5 bases and J by 11 bases, with 19 bases between them. The CDR3 here is CASSQTDSGLAPLHF. The CDR3 DNA sequence: TGTGCCAGCAGCCAGACGGACAGTGGATTGGCACCCCTCCACTTT.

This clonotype occurred many times. The chain links TRBV7-2 to TRBJ1-1; no clear D. The germline CDR1 and CDR2 sequences are SGHTA and FQGNSA. Deletions cut 6 bases from V and 5 bases from J, with 16 bases between. The CDR3 runs 14 residues. This CDR3 reads CASSPPSRGTEAFF. The DNA of the CDR3 is TGTGCCAGCAGTCCCCCCTCCCGAGGGACTGAAGCTTTCTTT.